The 32 T cell receptor beta chains in this list originate from one sample, sequenced in a study of CD8+ T cells in alopecia areata (dated by TCRdb to the late 2010s). To prepare the library, the immunoSEQ multiplex PCR assay was applied. RNA was extracted from all samples and reverse transcribed into cDNA as template for TCR sequencing. Drawn from immuneACCESS, this table holds only the in-frame rearrangements with V and J called that TCRdb kept. Clones are partly lost; checked studies trace under half to an unresolved V gene and leave the rest unexplained. The sample profile shows tens of thousands of clones; roughly 46% of them were found once. The biggest ten clones account for approximately 20% of the sample. The sample's treatment or condition label is to be understood as: oral pan-JAK inhibitor, 5-10 mg twice daily. This material consisted of CD8+ T cells sorted from blood, taken between weeks 36 and 40, from a patient treated with tofacitinib. The source of these receptors is a human donor with alopecia areata.

This chain links TRBV6-5 with TRBJ2-7; D possibly corresponds to TRBD2 (6 bases). With 7 bases removed from V and 2 bases from J, the gap between germline ends came to 12 bases. The CDR3 is 13 residues long. CDR1 MNHEY and CDR2 SVGAGI come from the germline V gene. CDR3 sequence reads: CASTGGLTYEQYF. The CDR3 nucleotides are TGTGCCAGCACTGGGGGGTTAACCTACGAGCAGTACTTC.

In this sample, this clone turned up once. V usage is TRBV30 and J usage is TRBJ2-7; 11 bases line up with TRBD2. Germline CDR1 is GTSNPN and CDR2 is SVGIG (reference sequence). V lost 0 bases to trimming and J lost 2 bases; unmatched junction nucleotides: 3. This CDR3 is built from 15 residues. Here the CDR3 reads CAWSVGTSGTYEQYF. In DNA form, the CDR3 reads TGTGCCTGGAGTGTAGGGACTAGCGGTACCTACGAGCAGTACTTC.

The rearrangement links TRBV5-1 to TRBJ2-1; D possibly corresponds to TRBD1 (6 bases). Per germline, CDR1 SGHRS and CDR2 YFSETQ. V was pared by 0 bases and J by 0 bases, with 10 bases between. The CDR3 totals 16 residues. CDR3 nucleotides: TGCGCCAGCAGCTTGGTGGGGGCTAGCTCCTACAATGAGCAGTTCTTC. It specifies CASSLVGASSYNEQFF.

There are a few counts of this clone. The chain has TRBV29-1 and TRBJ2-1; 7 positions match TRBD2. The CDR3 loop spans 15 amino acids. Germline values: CDR1 SQVTM, CDR2 ANQGSEA. V was pared by 6 bases and J by 8 bases, with 16 bases of the junction left unmatched. CDR3 protein: CSVPNLREYIHEQFF. The CDR3 nucleotides read TGCAGCGTCCCCAACCTGCGGGAGTATATCCATGAGCAGTTCTTC.

The genes are TRBV15 and TRBJ1-2; 10 bases are shared with TRBD1. The V gene's germline CDR1 is LNHNV and CDR2 YYDKDF (reference sequence). The CDR3 has 15 amino acids. V lost 4 bases and J lost 4; bases outside the gene matches: 6. CDR3 residues: CATSIDRGQGYGYTF. Here the CDR3 DNA reads TGTGCCACCAGCATTGACAGGGGGCAAGGCTATGGCTACACCTTC.

The V and J genes are TRBV29-1 and TRBJ2-7; 11 positions match TRBD1. V lost 7 bases and J lost 6; bases outside the gene matches: 14. CDR1 SQVTM and CDR2 ANQGSEA come from the germline V gene. The CDR3 is 15 residues long. CDR3 residues: CSASRGDRGMSEQYF. The CDR3 nucleotides are TGCAGCGCCTCCCGGGGGGACAGGGGGATGAGCGAGCAGTACTTC.

This clone was seen a few times. This rearrangement joins TRBV29-1 to TRBJ2-7; D might be TRBD2 (5 bases). Germline V CDR1 and CDR2: SQVTM, ANQGSEA. V lost 5 bases and J 1 base, leaving 9 bases between the germline ends. CDR3 length equals 12 residues. This CDR3 is CSVLSGSYEQYF. DNA of the CDR3: TGCAGCGTTCTTTCGGGGTCCTACGAGCAGTACTTC.

J is TRBJ1-2 and V is TRBV15; the D gene is possibly TRBD1 (6 bases). With 5 bases removed from V and 8 bases from J, the gap between germline ends came to 15 bases. This CDR3 contains 13 residues. Germline values: CDR1 LNHNV, CDR2 YYDKDF (reference sequence). CDR3 nucleotide sequence: TGTGCCACCAGCGCTAGGGGGTTCGGAGGCTACACCTTC. Residues: CATSARGFGGYTF.

This clone was found a few times. The J gene is TRBJ1-1, the V gene TRBV19; D possibly corresponds to TRBD1 (6 bases). The CDR3 runs to 12 residues. CDR1 is LNHDA and CDR2 is SQIVND in the germline V gene (reference sequence). V lost 6 bases to trimming and J lost 10 bases, with 15 bases between them. CDR3 region: CASSWRGQAAFF. The CDR3 DNA sequence: TGTGCCAGTAGCTGGCGGGGGCAGGCAGCTTTCTTT. Supplemented by reference TRBV19 and TRBJ1-1, the full variable domain reads DGGITQSPKYLFRKEGQNVTLSCEQNLNHDAMYWYRQDPGQGLRLIYYSQIVNDFQKGDIAEGYSVSREKKESFPLTVTSAQKNPTAFYLCASSWRGQAAFFGQGTRLTVV.

This clone was picked up a small number of times. The CDR3 reads CASSLVRQGNQPQHF. The CDR3 nucleotides read TGTGCCAGCAGCTTAGTCCGACAGGGCAATCAGCCCCAGCATTTT. The chain has TRBV7-2 and TRBJ1-5, with D possibly being TRBD1 (6 bases). The CDR3 length is 15 residues. Trimming stripped 1 base from V and 2 bases from J, with 9 bases between. Looked up from germline, CDR1 is SGHTA and CDR2 is FQGNSA.

J is TRBJ1-2 and V is TRBV5-4; weak D call: TRBD1 (5 bases). Germline V gives CDR1 SGHNT, CDR2 YYREEE (reference sequence). The CDR3 is 12 amino acids. Trimming pared 4 bases from V and 5 bases from J, leaving 9 bases between. CDR3 sequence (DNA): TGTGCCAGCAGCGACAGCCAGTATGGCTACACCTTC. Translation: CASSDSQYGYTF.

The table lists this clone with a few counts. The rearrangement joins TRBV5-1 to TRBJ2-5; TRBD1 might be the D (7 bases). Trimming left V 4 bases short and J 4 bases short, with 8 bases between. CDR3 length: 12 amino acids. Germline V gene sequence: CDR1 SGHRS, CDR2 YFSETQ. Written as DNA, the CDR3 is TGCGCCAGCAGCCAGGGGGGAGAGACCCAGTACTTC. Protein: CASSQGGETQYF.

The chain uses TRBV7-9 and TRBJ2-7, with D perhaps TRBD1 (5 bases). V was trimmed by 3 bases and J by 4 bases, leaving 16 bases between them. Germline V gene lookup returns CDR1 SEHNR and CDR2 FQNEAQ (reference sequence). This CDR3 contains 15 residues. CDR3 DNA: TGTGCCAGCAGCTTCGCAGGTGGACAACAGTACGAGCAGTACTTC. Its translation is CASSFAGGQQYEQYF.

The chain uses TRBV5-1 and TRBJ2-2; the D gene is possibly TRBD2 (5 bases). CDR1 and CDR2 (germline): SGHRS, YFSETQ. This CDR3 contains 17 residues. V was trimmed by 0 bases and J by 3 bases, leaving 15 bases between them. CDR3 bases: TGCGCCAGCAGCTTGGCGATGTACAGCGGCGACACCGGGGAGCTGTTTTTT. Protein product: CASSLAMYSGDTGELFF.

V gene TRBV5-1 combines with J gene TRBJ2-3; the D call may be TRBD1 or TRBD2 (5 bases each). Germline V gene lookup returns CDR1 SGHRS and CDR2 YFSETQ. This CDR3 has 11 residues. The V end lost 6 bases, the J end lost 12 bases, and 14 bases lay between the germline ends. This chain's CDR3 is CASIRGDQQYF. In nucleotides, the CDR3 is TGCGCCAGCATAAGGGGAGACCAACAGTATTTT.

The CDR3 loop reads CATEERDYNEQFF. CDR3 bases: TGTGCCACTGAGGAGCGGGATTACAATGAGCAGTTCTTC. V gene TRBV6-1 combines with J gene TRBJ2-1; 7 bases line up with TRBD2. The CDR3 sequence is 13 residues long. Germline V gene sequence: CDR1 MNHNS, CDR2 SASEGT. With V trimmed by 10 bases and J by 4 bases, 7 bases remained unmatched.

The rearrangement uses TRBV11-2 and TRBJ2-1; weak D call: TRBD2 (5 bases). Germline CDR1 SGHAT, CDR2 FQNNGV. The CDR3 loop spans 15 amino acids. Trimming removed 1 base from V and 7 bases from J, with 14 bases in between. Here the CDR3 reads CASSLVVGEVNEQFF. In nucleotides, the CDR3 is TGTGCCAGCAGCTTAGTGGTGGGAGAGGTAAATGAGCAGTTCTTC.

This clone was counted between two and nine times. V is TRBV7-9 and J is TRBJ1-2; 8 positions match TRBD1. Trimming removed 4 bases from V and 3 bases from J; junction bases left unmatched: 10. This CDR3 is 16 amino acids long. The germline CDR1 and CDR2 sequences are SEHNR and FQNEAQ (reference sequence). Here the CDR3 reads CASSSPGQGGDYGYTF. The CDR3 DNA is TGTGCCAGCAGCTCCCCTGGACAGGGAGGAGACTATGGCTACACCTTC.

This clone has at least ten counts. The chain joins TRBV6-5 to TRBJ2-5; D gene uncertain. CDR3 size: 15 residues. The germline CDR1 and CDR2 sequences are MNHEY and SVGAGI. Trimming cost V 4 bases and J 5 bases, with 17 bases left between them. The CDR3 DNA sequence: TGTGCCAGCAGTTCGGACCCCCCTCAAAGGGAGACCCAGTACTTC. It translates to CASSSDPPQRETQYF.

This clone was seen repeatedly, ten times or more. The V gene is TRBV5-1, the J gene TRBJ2-1; D call uncertain. V lost 7 bases and J lost 0, with 8 bases in between. The CDR3 has 13 residues. Germline values: CDR1 SGHRS, CDR2 YFSETQ. The CDR3 region is CASCAHSYNEQFF. CDR3 DNA: TGCGCCAGCTGCGCCCACTCCTACAATGAGCAGTTCTTC.

This clone has just a few counts. The junction departs from germline at one end; a sequencing error may be responsible. This chain links TRBV29-1 with TRBJ2-7, with D perhaps TRBD1 or TRBD2 (5 bases each). The CDR3 covers 13 residues. From germline, CDR1 is SQVTM and CDR2 ANQGSEA. The CDR3 DNA reads as TGCAGCGTTTGGGACGGATCCTCCAACGAGCAGTACTTC. Translated: CSVWDGSSNEQYF.

The CDR3 DNA follows: TGTGCCAGCAGCTTAGCTCTAGCGGCGGAGGAGCAGTTCTTC. Translating it yields CASSLALAAEEQFF. This sequence joins TRBV7-3 and TRBJ2-1; TRBD2 matches at 7 bases. Trimming at V came to 2 bases and at J to 10 bases, leaving 8 bases not matched to a gene. Germline V lookup: CDR1 SGHTA, CDR2 FQGTGA. This CDR3 is built from 14 residues.

The sample holds a few counts of this clone. At the DNA level, this CDR3 is encoded by other sequences in the same sample as well. CDR3 sequence (DNA): TGCGCCAGCAGCTTACAGACGGGTAGCTCCTACGAGCAGTACTTC. This translates into CASSLQTGSSYEQYF. V usage is TRBV5-1 and J usage is TRBJ2-7; the D is unclear. The V and J ends lost 2 bases and 0 bases respectively, with 12 bases between them. Germline CDR1 is SGHRS and CDR2 is YFSETQ. The CDR3 contains 15 residues.

A single count supports this clone. The rearrangement joins TRBV28 to TRBJ2-5, with D possibly TRBD2 on 6 matching bases. There are 14 residues in the CDR3. Germline V gives CDR1 MDHEN, CDR2 SYDVKM. The ends were cut back, 7 bases at V and 4 bases at J, with 16 bases in the middle. CDR3 in DNA: TGTGCCAGCACCTGGGGGGAGTCGAGAGAGACCCAGTACTTC. It is translated as CASTWGESRETQYF.

This clone was seen more than once but under ten times. In DNA form, the CDR3 reads TGTGCCAGCAGCTTAGGTATCACCGCACCGTCCAAAGAGACCCAGTACTTC. Translated: CASSLGITAPSKETQYF. The chain uses TRBV13 and TRBJ2-5; D remains ambiguous. Germline V gene lookup returns CDR1 PRHDT and CDR2 FYEKMQ (reference sequence). The CDR3 length is 17 residues. Trimming removed 0 bases at V and 3 bases at J, with 17 bases between.

J is TRBJ2-7 and V is TRBV4-3; 8 bases are a match to TRBD1. J lost 2 bases, V lost 3 bases, and 6 bases had no gene match. The CDR3 covers 15 residues. Germline V gene sequence: CDR1 LGHNA, CDR2 YSLEER. The CDR3 spells CASSQYRGATYEQYF. DNA for the CDR3: TGCGCCAGCAGCCAGTACAGGGGGGCAACCTACGAGCAGTACTTC.

This chain joins TRBV30 and TRBJ2-1, with TRBD2 matching over 7 bases. V gave up 5 bases and J gave up 4 bases; unmatched junction bases: 8. The CDR3 has 14 residues. Germline lookup yields CDR1 GTSNPN and CDR2 SVGIG (reference sequence). In nucleotides, the CDR3 is TGTGCCTGGGGGGTTGGCGGGGGTTACAATGAGCAGTTCTTC. Protein: CAWGVGGGYNEQFF.

The V call is TRBV5-1, the J call TRBJ2-7; D is unresolved. Germline values: CDR1 SGHRS, CDR2 YFSETQ. The CDR3 is made up of 11 amino acids. V lost 4 bases to trimming and J lost 3 bases, with 5 bases between them. CDR3 bases: TGCGCCAGCAGCCCAGGCTACGAGCAGTACTTC. Translating it yields CASSPGYEQYF.

The J gene is TRBJ2-4, the V gene TRBV6-1, with a possible D match to TRBD2 (6 bases). The V and J ends lost 5 bases and 7 bases respectively, with 15 bases between them. This CDR3 is built from 14 residues. CDR1 and CDR2 (germline): MNHNS, SASEGT. CDR3 DNA sequence: TGTGCCAGCAGTCTCCGGGACCGGGGGAACATTCAGTACTTC. It yields the protein CASSLRDRGNIQYF.

The chain carries TRBV20-1 and TRBJ1-1; D gene uncertain. Germline V gives CDR1 DFQATT, CDR2 SNEGSKA (reference sequence). With 6 bases removed from V and 4 bases from J, the gap between germline ends came to 9 bases. The CDR3 is 11 residues long. In nucleotides, the CDR3 is TGCAGTGCGCCTCGGCCCACTGAAGCTTTCTTT. It yields the protein CSAPRPTEAFF.

The chain has TRBV4-2 and TRBJ2-1; no firm D call. The CDR3 contains 11 residues. Per the germline V gene, CDR1 is LGHNA and CDR2 is YNFKEQ. V lost 4 bases, J lost 3 bases, and 1 base lay in between. CDR3 sequence (DNA): TGTGCCAGCAGCCTCTACAATGAGCAGTTCTTC. It is translated as CASSLYNEQFF.

A few counts support this clone. This chain connects TRBV21-1 to TRBJ1-1. TRBV21-1 is flagged as a pseudogene. This CDR3 contains 15 residues. CDR3 sequence reads: CASSKVGRRNTEAFF. DNA for the CDR3: TGTGCCAGCAGCAAAGTCGGGCGGAGGAACACTGAAGCTTTCTTT.